This TCR beta chain appears in the sequencing data of a study of shared clonotypes between healthy human individuals. CD8 cells regarded as naive lacked CD45RO, were positively chosen for CCR7, and omitted terminally differentiated effector memory CD45RA+ cells. Only in-frame clones appear in the TCRdb table, and some are missing; sequencing was by immunoSEQ multiplex PCR. The sample lists roughly 890,000 clones, more than 85% occurring once. The CDR3 consists of 14 residues. From germline, CDR1 is SGHRS and CDR2 YFSETQ. Trimming pared 0 bases from V and 5 bases from J, leaving 11 bases between. The TCR comes from a man aged 25-40 years in good health. The V call is TRBV5-1, the J call TRBJ1-2; D ambiguous. Specimen: naive CD8+ T cells sorted from blood. The CDR3 DNA follows: TGCGCCAGCAGCTTGGATCAAGGAGGGTATGGCTACACCTTC. It codes for CASSLDQGGYGYTF.